These 19 T cell receptor beta chains were sequenced from one sample in a study of T cell repertoires in cytomegalovirus infection (dated by TCRdb to 2018 to 2020). For these TCRs, the target antigens are not known. The sequencer was an Illumina HiSeq 1500. TCRdb took the public reads, trimmed them with fastp at Q25, ran MiXCR for clone calling and kept in-frame beta chains. Each CDR3 protein appears once, grouped with its most common genes and DNA. In this sample the table shows approximately 390,000 distinct CDR3 sequences, roughly 34% of which occur a single time. The ten top clones hold about 13% of the sample. The treatment or condition label here, explained by the study, means: in vitro stimulation with specific CMV peptide epitopes to enrich CMV-specific T cells. Sample: cultured PBMCs, taken from culture after CMV antigen stimulation. These receptors were collected from a human donor in good health (CMV status not recorded). Some clones in this sample may be carry-over from other donors' samples.

The chain links TRBV7-2 to TRBJ2-7, with D perhaps TRBD1 (6 bases). V was cut by 5 bases and J by 3 bases, with 17 bases left in between. CDR1 and CDR2 (germline): SGHTA, FQGNSA. The CDR3 totals 15 residues. CDR3 sequence: CASSRVWAGVYEQYF. CDR3 coding DNA: TGTGCCAGCAGCCGGGTCTGGGCAGGGGTCTACGAGCAGTACTTC.

This clonotype was picked up a small number of times. V is TRBV2 and J is TRBJ2-4, with D possibly TRBD2 on 5 matching bases. The V end was cut by 1 base, the J end by 0 bases, with 10 bases between. Germline CDR1 SNHLY, CDR2 FYNNEI. The CDR3 runs to 16 residues. The CDR3 here is CASSEGSGLAKNIQYF. The CDR3 coding sequence is TGTGCCAGCAGTGAAGGGAGCGGTCTAGCCAAAAACATTCAGTACTTC.

This clonotype was picked up many times. DNA for the CDR3: TGCGCCAGCAGCTTTCGTTATCGGGGGGCGCGTCAGCCCCAGCATTTT. This gives the protein CASSFRYRGARQPQHF. This chain links TRBV5-1 with TRBJ1-5, with a tentative D call TRBD1 (6 bases). Germline V lookup: CDR1 SGHRS, CDR2 YFSETQ. Trimming left V 2 bases short and J 6 bases short, with 18 bases between. This CDR3 comprises 16 residues.

This sequence joins TRBV6-2 or TRBV6-3 and TRBJ1-1; D call uncertain. The CDR3 totals 15 residues. Looked up from germline, CDR1 is MNHEY and CDR2 is SVGEGT. Deletions cut 5 bases from V and 1 base from J, with 14 bases between. CDR3 region: CASSPTLSRNTEAFF. The DNA for the CDR3 is TGTGCCAGCAGTCCCACCCTTTCCAGGAACACTGAAGCTTTCTTT.

The V and J genes are TRBV7-9 and TRBJ1-5, with D unclear. Germline CDR1 and CDR2: SEHNR and FQNEAQ (reference sequence). The V and J ends lost 1 base and 0 bases respectively, with 7 bases between them. The CDR3 totals 15 residues. CDR3 bases: TGTGCCAGCAGCTTAGGCGAGAGTAGCAATCAGCCCCAGCATTTT. As protein: CASSLGESSNQPQHF.

This clonotype appeared a few times. This chain's CDR3 is CASSLSPGLYEQYV. CDR3 DNA: TGTGCCAGCAGCTTATCCCCGGGACTATACGAGCAGTACGTC. The chain has TRBV7-2 and TRBJ2-7; TRBD2 aligns across 7 bases. V dropped 2 bases and J dropped 4; count of bases not matched to a gene: 5. The CDR3 length is 14 residues. The germline gives CDR1 SGHTA, CDR2 FQGNSA.

This chain connects TRBV11-3 to TRBJ1-2; no clear D. CDR1 and CDR2 from the germline V gene are SGHNT and YENEEA. Trimming cost V 5 bases and J 0 bases, with 16 bases left between them. The CDR3 sequence is 16 residues long. The CDR3 loop is CASSITSFGSNYGYTF. The CDR3 DNA is TGTGCCAGCAGCATAACAAGCTTCGGGTCTAACTATGGCTACACCTTC.

This clonotype has at least ten counts. This chain links TRBV11-2 with TRBJ1-1; weak D call: TRBD1 (5 bases). Per germline, CDR1 SGHAT and CDR2 FQNNGV. The length of the CDR3 is 18 residues. Trimming took off 3 bases at V and 1 base at J, with 21 bases between the two ends. CDR3 sequence: CASSFLSGPKGSNTEAFF. The CDR3 region has the DNA TGTGCCAGCAGCTTCCTATCCGGGCCCAAGGGGTCGAACACTGAAGCTTTCTTT.

This clonotype was counted between two and nine times. It is unclear where the CDR3 begins or ends on the DNA, so no DNA is shown, and the CDR3 is as TCRdb lists it. The rearrangement links TRBV5-4 to TRBJ2-3; TRBD1 was called by the table and not checked on the DNA. The CDR3 is 14 residues long, counting both termini. CDR1 SGHNT and CDR2 YYREEE come from the germline V gene (reference sequence). The CDR3 loop reads CASSFGPGADTQYF.

This chain uses TRBV19 with TRBJ1-5; TRBD1 might be the D (5 bases). Germline V gene sequence: CDR1 LNHDA, CDR2 SQIVND (reference sequence). The germline V and J ends were trimmed by 5 bases and 4 bases, with 15 bases remaining between them. The CDR3 length is 15 residues. This chain's CDR3 is CASSPAGGFNQPQHF. For the CDR3, the DNA is TGTGCCAGTAGTCCCGCCGGGGGATTTAATCAGCCCCAGCATTTT.

The genes are TRBV28 and TRBJ1-2, with no clear D. The V gene's germline CDR1 is MDHEN and CDR2 SYDVKM. The CDR3 loop spans 13 amino acids. The V and J ends lost 6 bases and 6 bases respectively, with 14 bases between them. CDR3 coding DNA: TGTGCCAGCAGCCCGGCCGGGGAAGATGGCTACACCTTC. As protein: CASSPAGEDGYTF.

At least ten counts were recorded for this clonotype. The chain employs TRBV7-2 and TRBJ1-1; the D gene is possibly TRBD1 (5 bases). Looked up from germline, CDR1 is SGHTA and CDR2 is FQGNSA. The CDR3 has 13 residues. Trimming removed 8 bases from V and 7 bases from J, with 17 bases in between. The CDR3 sequence is CASGTAGTNEAFF. CDR3 DNA sequence: TGTGCCAGCGGGACGGCAGGCACAAATGAAGCTTTCTTT. Drawing the rest from reference TRBV7-2 and TRBJ1-1, the complete variable domain is GAGVSQSPSNKVTEKGKDVELRCDPISGHTALYWYRQSLGQGLEFLIYFQGNSAPDKSGLPSDRFSAERTGGSVSTLTIQRTQQEDSAVYLCASGTAGTNEAFFGQGTRLTVV.

This chain joins TRBV7-2 and TRBJ1-1; the D is unclear. Germline V gene lookup returns CDR1 SGHTA and CDR2 FQGNSA. The germline V and J ends were trimmed by 7 bases and 2 bases, with 11 bases remaining between them. The CDR3 runs to 13 residues. The CDR3 spells CASMRVINTEAFF. In nucleotides, the CDR3 is TGTGCCAGCATGCGGGTGATAAACACTGAAGCTTTCTTT.

The chain combines TRBV7-9 with TRBJ2-5; D might be TRBD2 (6 bases). The V end lost 2 bases, the J end lost 2 bases, and 12 bases lay between the germline ends. CDR1 and CDR2 from the germline V gene are SEHNR and FQNEAQ (reference sequence). This CDR3 has 15 amino acids. CDR3 sequence reads: CASSLIAAPQETQYF. CDR3 bases: TGTGCCAGCAGCTTAATAGCGGCACCTCAAGAGACCCAGTACTTC.

This chain uses TRBV7-3 with TRBJ2-5, with 13 bases identical to TRBD2. This CDR3 comprises 14 residues. Germline CDR1 is SGHTA and CDR2 is FQGTGA. V shed 5 bases, J shed 3 bases, and the junction held 0 bases outside the gene matches. The CDR3 coding sequence is TGTGCCAGCAGCGGACTAGCGGGAGAAGAGACCCAGTACTTC. As protein: CASSGLAGEETQYF.

This clonotype was seen a handful of times. The chain uses TRBV4-3 and TRBJ2-3; D is unresolved. Germline V gene sequence: CDR1 LGHNA, CDR2 YSLEER. V lost 0 bases and J lost 2, with 9 bases in between. The CDR3 has 15 amino acids. The CDR3 is CASSQDHTTTDTQYF. For the CDR3, the DNA is TGCGCCAGCAGCCAAGATCATACAACCACAGATACGCAGTATTTT.

Only a few counts were recorded for this clonotype. The chain links TRBV28 to TRBJ1-2; a weak D match, TRBD1 (5 bases). V was shortened by 5 bases and J by 0 bases, with 7 bases between the two germline ends. CDR3 length: 13 amino acids. Germline CDR1 MDHEN, CDR2 SYDVKM. The CDR3 DNA follows: TGTGCCAGCAGTGTGACAGCTAACTATGGCTACACCTTC. Encoded protein: CASSVTANYGYTF.

This chain uses TRBV28 with TRBJ2-7; 16 bases are shared with TRBD2. Losses at the gene ends were 1 base for V and 4 bases for J; bases not matched to a gene: 10. This CDR3 comprises 19 residues. The germline V gene encodes CDR1 MDHEN and CDR2 SYDVKM. The CDR3: CASSLLSGLAGGPRYEQYF. The CDR3 nucleotides are TGTGCCAGCAGTTTATTATCGGGACTAGCGGGAGGGCCCCGGTACGAGCAGTACTTC.

The gene calls are TRBV7-2 and TRBJ2-3; D not certain. This CDR3 is 13 amino acids long. V dropped 5 bases and J dropped 5 bases, with 11 bases sitting between them. Germline V gives CDR1 SGHTA, CDR2 FQGNSA. DNA of the CDR3: TGTGCCAGCAGCCCCTATTTAGAAGATACGCAGTATTTT. Its translation: CASSPYLEDTQYF.